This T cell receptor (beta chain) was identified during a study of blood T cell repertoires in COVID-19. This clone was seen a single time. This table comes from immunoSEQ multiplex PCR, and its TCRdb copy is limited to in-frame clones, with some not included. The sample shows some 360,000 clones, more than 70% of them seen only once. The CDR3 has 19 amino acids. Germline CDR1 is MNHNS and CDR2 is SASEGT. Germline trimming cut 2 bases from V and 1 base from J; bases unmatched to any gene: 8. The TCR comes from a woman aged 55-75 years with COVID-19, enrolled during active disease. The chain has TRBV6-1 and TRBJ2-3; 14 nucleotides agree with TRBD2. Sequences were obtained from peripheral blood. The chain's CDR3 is CASSEKIPGLAGGTDTQYF. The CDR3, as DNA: TGTGCCAGCAGTGAAAAAATTCCGGGACTAGCGGGGGGCACAGATACGCAGTATTTT.